A single sample gave rise to the 23 T cell receptor beta chains below, sequenced in a study of blood T cell repertoires in COVID-19. Clones were read by immunoSEQ multiplex PCR, and TCRdb kept only the in-frame ones, dropping some. Of 45,000 or so clones listed, over 75% are singletons. The sample taken for sequencing was peripheral blood. Receptors were obtained from a human donor in a cohort sampled during active COVID-19.

The V gene is TRBV4-3, the J gene TRBJ1-1; tentative D call: TRBD1 (6 bases). V gave up 3 bases and J gave up 1 base, with 12 bases separating them. The CDR3 spans 15 residues. Germline V gene lookup returns CDR1 LGHNA and CDR2 YSLEER. The CDR3 reads CASSQMTGSNTEAFF. The DNA of the CDR3 is TGCGCCAGCAGCCAGATGACAGGTTCGAACACTGAAGCTTTCTTT.

The chain joins TRBV30 to TRBJ1-2; D may be TRBD1 (5 bases). Trimming left V 2 bases short and J 0 bases short, with 13 bases between. The CDR3 runs to 15 residues. Germline assignment: CDR1 GTSNPN and CDR2 SVGIG (reference sequence). CDR3 protein: CAWSTPHRTNYGYTF. The CDR3 DNA is TGTGCCTGGAGTACCCCCCACAGGACTAACTATGGCTACACCTTC.

The chain links TRBV27 to TRBJ2-3, with 9 positions matching TRBD2. CDR3 length: 17 residues. Germline lookup yields CDR1 MNHEY and CDR2 SMNVEV (reference sequence). V dropped 1 base and J dropped 1; count of bases not matched to a gene: 6. The CDR3 sequence is CASSLYWREGGTDTQYF. CDR3 bases: TGTGCCAGCAGTTTATATTGGCGGGAGGGCGGCACAGATACGCAGTATTTT.

The genes are TRBV5-4 and TRBJ1-3; 7 bases line up with TRBD1. The CDR3 is made up of 16 amino acids. V shed 4 bases, J shed 0 bases, and the junction held 7 bases outside the gene matches. Germline assignment: CDR1 SGHNT and CDR2 YYREEE (reference sequence). In DNA, the CDR3 is TGTGCCAGCAGCATTGCCCGGGACAGCTCTGGAAACACCATATATTTT. This translates into CASSIARDSSGNTIYF.

The chain joins TRBV6-1 to TRBJ2-7, with 8 nucleotides matching TRBD2. Per the germline V gene, CDR1 is MNHNS and CDR2 is SASEGT. The CDR3 is made up of 16 amino acids. Losses at the gene ends were 2 bases for V and 3 bases for J; bases not matched to a gene: 9. The CDR3 DNA reads TGTGCCAGCAGTGAAATGGGGCTAGCGGGCGGCTACGAGCAGTACTTC. It is translated as CASSEMGLAGGYEQYF.

The chain carries TRBV3-1 (or the pseudogene TRBV3-2) and TRBJ2-7, with TRBD2 identical over 13 bases. V trimming: 4 bases; J trimming: 6 bases; junction bases outside the gene matches: 9. CDR1 is LGHDT and CDR2 is YNNKEL in the germline V gene (reference sequence). This CDR3 is 16 amino acids long. CDR3 sequence: CASSRRLAGGPSEQYF. The DNA of the CDR3 is TGTGCCAGCAGCCGTCGACTAGCGGGAGGTCCCTCCGAGCAGTACTTC.

The rearrangement uses TRBV3-1 (or the pseudogene TRBV3-2) and TRBJ1-4; D is perhaps TRBD1 (6 bases). Trimming took off 0 bases at V and 3 bases at J, with 8 bases between the two ends. The CDR3 extends over 15 amino acids. The V gene's germline CDR1 is LGHDT and CDR2 YNNKEL (reference sequence). The CDR3 sequence: CASSQDYRANEKLFF. The DNA for the CDR3 is TGTGCCAGCAGCCAAGATTACAGGGCTAATGAAAAACTGTTTTTT.

This chain joins TRBV29-1 and TRBJ1-1; perhaps TRBD1 as D (5 bases). The CDR3 loop spans 13 amino acids. V dropped 7 bases and J dropped 1 base, with 13 bases sitting between them. The V gene's germline CDR1 is SQVTM and CDR2 ANQGSEA. CDR3 protein: CSGRQLRNTEAFF. CDR3 sequence (DNA): TGCAGCGGTCGACAGCTTAGGAACACTGAAGCTTTCTTT.

A single count supports this clone. V gene TRBV6-8 combines with J gene TRBJ2-4; D might be TRBD1 (6 bases). Trimming removed 0 bases at V and 0 bases at J, with 12 bases between. Per the germline V gene, CDR1 is MNHGY and CDR2 is SAAAGT. CDR3 size: 17 residues. The CDR3 spells CASSYSTDRLAKNIQYF. In nucleotides, the CDR3 is TGTGCCAGCAGTTACTCAACGGACAGACTAGCCAAAAACATTCAGTACTTC.

The V call is TRBV10-3, the J call TRBJ1-3; perhaps TRBD1 as D (5 bases). Trimming pared 7 bases from V and 1 base from J, leaving 11 bases between. Germline CDR1 ENHRY, CDR2 SYGVKD. The CDR3 covers 14 residues. CDR3 residues: CAINDRVSGNTIYF. For the CDR3, the DNA is TGTGCCATCAACGACAGAGTTTCTGGAAACACCATATATTTT.

This chain joins TRBV7-8 and TRBJ1-4; D is uncertain. Germline V gene sequence: CDR1 SGHVS, CDR2 FQNEAQ. The V end was cut by 5 bases, the J end by 0 bases, with 10 bases between. CDR3 length: 15 amino acids. In nucleotides, the CDR3 is TGTGCCAGCAGCGCCGGAGCTGCAACTAATGAAAAACTGTTTTTT. Protein sequence: CASSAGAATNEKLFF.

The chain has TRBV19 and TRBJ1-2; D not resolved. Germline loops: CDR1 LNHDA, CDR2 SQIVND (reference sequence). This CDR3 comprises 13 residues. Trimming shortened V by 5 bases and J by 4 bases, and 11 bases separated the two germline ends. The CDR3 sequence: CASSPTVVYGYTF. CDR3 sequence (DNA): TGTGCCAGTAGTCCCACGGTTGTCTATGGCTACACCTTC.

J is TRBJ2-3 and V is TRBV7-2; 10 bases fit TRBD2. Trimming cost V 3 bases and J 5 bases; bases outside gene matches: 5. Germline CDR1 is SGHTA and CDR2 is FQGNSA. The CDR3 has 15 amino acids. CDR3 sequence reads: CASSFQSGRGDTQYF. CDR3 DNA: TGTGCCAGCAGCTTTCAGAGCGGGAGGGGAGATACGCAGTATTTT.

V gene TRBV7-2 combines with J gene TRBJ2-7; 7 bases line up with TRBD2. Germline CDR1 SGHTA, CDR2 FQGNSA. This CDR3 has 17 amino acids. The trim removed 3 bases at V and 0 bases at J, leaving 11 bases unmatched. The DNA of the CDR3 is TGTGCCAGCAGCTTTTCACCGGGGAGGGAGGGCTCCTACGAGCAGTACTTC. It codes for CASSFSPGREGSYEQYF.

This chain joins TRBV10-3 and TRBJ1-2; TRBD1 might be the D (6 bases). The germline CDR1 and CDR2 sequences are ENHRY and SYGVKD. This CDR3 region has 13 residues. V lost 6 bases, J lost 8 bases, and 16 bases lay in between. The CDR3 bases are TGTGCCATCAGCATGGGACGGCAGGGGGGCTACACCTTC. Its protein product is CAISMGRQGGYTF.

V and J are TRBV30 and TRBJ1-1; TRBD1 is a possible D gene (6 bases). The CDR3 runs to 13 residues. From germline, CDR1 is GTSNPN and CDR2 SVGIG (reference sequence). V lost 1 base and J 6 bases, leaving 12 bases between the germline ends. The CDR3 protein is CAWSEQGGAEAFF. CDR3 sequence (DNA): TGTGCCTGGAGTGAACAGGGCGGCGCTGAAGCTTTCTTT.

The genes are TRBV24-1 and TRBJ2-1; TRBD2 agrees at 9 bases. Trimming cost V 2 bases and J 0 bases; bases outside gene matches: 7. The CDR3 loop spans 18 amino acids. Germline values: CDR1 KGHDR, CDR2 SFDVKD. CDR3 loop: CATSDSGLAPSSYNEQFF. For the CDR3, the DNA is TGTGCCACCAGTGATTCGGGACTAGCACCGAGCTCCTACAATGAGCAGTTCTTC.

The rearrangement uses TRBV5-6 and TRBJ2-7; 13 nucleotides align to TRBD2. Germline V gene sequence: CDR1 SGHDT, CDR2 YYEEEE. The junction had 3 bases not matched to a gene; V was cut back by 5 bases and J by 1 base. The CDR3 spans 15 residues. The CDR3 DNA follows: TGTGCCAGCAGGTGGGGACTAGCGGGGTCCTACGAGCAGTACTTC. It translates to CASRWGLAGSYEQYF.

The V gene is TRBV6-4, the J gene TRBJ2-1; no definite D call. V was cut by 3 bases and J by 4 bases, with 19 bases left in between. The CDR3 runs 17 residues. The V gene's germline CDR1 is MRHNA and CDR2 SNTAGT. This chain's CDR3 is CASSEWSRIEFYNEQFF. CDR3 bases: TGTGCCAGCAGTGAATGGAGCCGTATTGAATTTTACAATGAGCAGTTCTTC.

This clone has just a few counts. The rearrangement joins TRBV7-9 to TRBJ2-7; 10 bases align to TRBD2. CDR3 length: 15 amino acids. J was trimmed by 6 bases and V by 3 bases; bases with no gene match: 8. Germline CDR1 SEHNR, CDR2 FQNEAQ (reference sequence). This chain's CDR3 is CASSLLAGGDSEQYF. CDR3 coding DNA: TGTGCCAGCAGCTTGTTAGCGGGAGGCGATTCCGAGCAGTACTTC.

A single count supports this clone. The chain uses TRBV6-5 and TRBJ1-2; D not certain. With 8 bases removed from V and 8 bases from J, the gap between germline ends came to 15 bases. The CDR3 sequence is 12 residues long. Germline-derived CDR1 and CDR2 are MNHEY and SVGAGI. The CDR3 DNA reads TGTGCCAGCCGTAGATCGGAGGGCGGCTACACCTTC. It specifies CASRRSEGGYTF.

The CDR3 loop reads CASSFGRGSGADTQYF. The CDR3 nucleotides are TGTGCCAGCTCCTTCGGGAGAGGGAGTGGGGCAGATACGCAGTATTTT. The genes are TRBV18 and TRBJ2-3; D perhaps matches TRBD2 (6 bases). Germline CDR1 reads KGHSH; CDR2 reads LQKENI. Trimming cost V 6 bases and J 4 bases, with 20 bases left between them. The CDR3 runs 16 residues.

The chain links TRBV7-3 to TRBJ2-3; 7 nucleotides align to TRBD2. Trimming at V came to 1 base and at J to 1 base, leaving 2 bases not matched to a gene. This CDR3 contains 15 residues. The germline V gene encodes CDR1 SGHTA and CDR2 FQGTGA. The CDR3 DNA is TGTGCCAGCAGCTTAATGGCGGGGGGCACAGATACGCAGTATTTT. Translated, it gives CASSLMAGGTDTQYF.